This T cell receptor beta chain was retrieved from a study of T cells of healthy individuals. TCRdb called the 5' RACE reads again in MiXCR, with one record for every CDR3 protein. Among more than 85,000 distinct CDR3 sequences, 15% to 20% were seen once, and the ten largest hold 6% to 8%. The CDR3 runs to 14 residues. Only a few counts were recorded for this clonotype. This TCR derives from a human donor in good health. The J gene is TRBJ2-7, the V gene TRBV3-2; TRBD1 is the table's D call and was not checked against the DNA. TRBV3-2 is annotated as a pseudogene. This CDR3 reads CASSHSTTGYEQYF. Here the CDR3 DNA reads TGTGCCAGCAGCCATTCAACGACAGGCTACGAGCAGTACTTC.